This passage covers 12 T cell receptor beta chains from one sample sequenced in a study of shared clonotypes between healthy human individuals. Assay used: immunoSEQ multiplex PCR; TCRdb lists only in-frame clones, some missing. The repertoire holds nearly 1,000,000 clones, with 76% as singletons. The specimen sequenced was memory CD4+ T cells sorted from blood. Specified subset: CD45RA-negative fraction. Every receptor here comes from a man aged 18 to 29 in good health.

The gene calls are TRBV4-2 and TRBJ2-7; the D is unclear. The ends were cut back, 5 bases at V and 2 bases at J, with 10 bases in the middle. The CDR3 has 13 amino acids. CDR1 is LGHNA and CDR2 is YNFKEQ in the germline V gene. The CDR3 bases are TGTGCCAGCAGCATCGGACCCACCTACGAGCAGTACTTC. Translating gives CASSIGPTYEQYF.

The CDR3, as DNA: TGTGCCAGCAGCCAACAAACAGATACGCAGTATTTT. Residues: CASSQQTDTQYF. The V and J genes are TRBV4-2 and TRBJ2-3; D is unresolved. V lost 2 bases and J lost 3, with 3 bases in between. The length of the CDR3 is 12 residues. Per germline, CDR1 LGHNA and CDR2 YNFKEQ.

This clone was found a few times. This sequence joins TRBV4-3 and TRBJ1-6; tentatively, D is TRBD1 (5 bases). V was clipped by 0 bases and J by 6 bases, with 18 bases between them. This CDR3 contains 18 residues. CDR1 LGHNA and CDR2 YSLEER come from the germline V gene. The CDR3 bases are TGCGCCAGCAGCCAAGATGGGACGGATGTTATACCTAATTCACCCCTCCACTTT. This sequence encodes CASSQDGTDVIPNSPLHF.

The V and J genes are TRBV5-4 and TRBJ1-2; 10 bases are shared with TRBD1. The CDR3 consists of 14 residues. The J segment lost 8 bases and the V segment lost 4 bases, leaving 8 bases of the junction unmatched. Germline values: CDR1 SGHNT, CDR2 YYREEE (reference sequence). CDR3 loop: CASSTDRGQGGYTF. The CDR3 region has the DNA TGTGCCAGCAGCACCGACAGGGGGCAAGGAGGCTACACCTTC.

V usage is TRBV19 and J usage is TRBJ2-1; D not resolved. Trimming took off 7 bases at V and 7 bases at J, with 14 bases between the two ends. This CDR3 comprises 13 residues. CDR1 is LNHDA, CDR2 SQIVND, per germline (reference sequence). CDR3 bases: TGTGCCAGTAACAGACCTGAGAGGAATGAGCAGTTCTTC. Translation gives CASNRPERNEQFF.

The chain couples TRBV9 to TRBJ2-3; D ambiguous. Germline V gene sequence: CDR1 SGDLS, CDR2 YYNGEE. The germline V and J ends were trimmed by 3 bases and 2 bases, with 7 bases remaining between them. The CDR3 loop spans 13 amino acids. CDR3 amino acids: CASSAYITDTQYF. In DNA form, the CDR3 reads TGTGCCAGCAGCGCTTATATCACAGATACGCAGTATTTT.

V gene TRBV6-5 combines with J gene TRBJ2-7; D assignment may be TRBD1 or TRBD2 (5 bases each). V dropped 5 bases and J dropped 2 bases, with 13 bases sitting between them. CDR3 length: 14 residues. CDR1 and CDR2 from the germline V gene are MNHEY and SVGAGI. CDR3 coding DNA: TGTGCCAGCAGTAACCGGGACGGAGCCTACGAGCAGTACTTC. Residues: CASSNRDGAYEQYF.

The V gene is TRBV5-1, the J gene TRBJ2-3, with 12 bases matching TRBD2. CDR3 size: 17 residues. Germline CDR1 reads SGHRS; CDR2 reads YFSETQ. Trimming took 3 bases from V and 2 from J; bases not matched to a gene: 7. The CDR3 protein is CASSSFGLAGPTDTQYF. CDR3 bases: TGCGCCAGCAGCTCGTTCGGACTAGCGGGGCCCACAGATACGCAGTATTTT.

The rearrangement uses TRBV28 and TRBJ1-5; D perhaps matches TRBD1 (6 bases). Germline assignment: CDR1 MDHEN and CDR2 SYDVKM. CDR3 size: 12 residues. V shed 5 bases and J shed 12 bases, with 14 bases lying between them. The DNA of the CDR3 is TGTGCCAGCAGTCCAACCGACAGGTTCCAGCATTTT. Its translation: CASSPTDRFQHF.

This clone has only a few counts. V gene TRBV6-1 combines with J gene TRBJ1-1; 7 nucleotides line up with TRBD1. Germline CDR1 and CDR2: MNHNS and SASEGT. J gave up 8 bases and V 1 base, and 7 bases lay outside the gene matches. CDR3 length equals 14 residues. The CDR3 DNA sequence: TGTGCCAGCAGTGAAGGAGACAGGGCGTCGGAAGCTTTCTTT. This codes for CASSEGDRASEAFF.

This clone has only one observation. The rearrangement uses TRBV30 and TRBJ2-7; possibly TRBD2 for D (7 bases). The CDR3 is 13 residues long. Germline loops: CDR1 GTSNPN, CDR2 SVGIG (reference sequence). V lost 7 bases to trimming and J lost 5 bases, with 18 bases between them. The CDR3 DNA follows: TGTGCCTACACCGCGGGGGCTCGGGACGAGCAGTACTTC. Its protein product is CAYTAGARDEQYF.

The rearrangement joins TRBV10-1 to TRBJ2-3; D remains unclear. The CDR3 length is 14 residues. Germline CDR1 and CDR2: WNHNN and SYGVQD (reference sequence). V was cut by 3 bases and J by 6 bases, with 13 bases left in between. CDR3 region: CASSEGDMRDTQYF. In DNA form, the CDR3 reads TGCGCCAGCAGTGAAGGTGACATGAGGGATACGCAGTATTTT.